These 31 T cell receptor beta chains share one sample of origin, sequenced in a study of blood T cell repertoires in COVID-19. TCRdb keeps only in-frame clones here, not all; method: immunoSEQ multiplex PCR. The sample has some 200,000 clones, approximately 90% seen once. Sequenced input: peripheral blood. The receptor source for this set is an older man with acute or convalescent COVID-19.

The rearrangement uses TRBV5-1 and TRBJ2-1, with a tentative D call TRBD2 (7 bases). Germline V lookup: CDR1 SGHRS, CDR2 YFSETQ. The CDR3 totals 16 residues. The V and J ends lost 2 bases and 0 bases respectively, with 12 bases between them. For the CDR3, the DNA is TGCGCCAGCAGCTTCGGTCGGGGGGCCTCCTACAATGAGCAGTTCTTC. This gives the protein CASSFGRGASYNEQFF.

The gene calls are TRBV18 and TRBJ2-1; 7 nucleotides agree with TRBD2. CDR3 length: 18 amino acids. With V trimmed by 3 bases and J by 4 bases, 15 bases remained unmatched. Germline V lookup: CDR1 KGHSH, CDR2 LQKENI. CDR3 region: CASSPALGGDAGYNEQFF. For the CDR3, the DNA is TGTGCCAGCTCACCGGCACTGGGAGGGGACGCGGGATACAATGAGCAGTTCTTC.

CDR3 protein: CASRRDRGKAYEQYF. CDR3 nucleotide sequence: TGTGCCAGCAGGAGGGACAGGGGGAAGGCCTACGAGCAGTACTTC. This chain links TRBV5-4 with TRBJ2-7; 11 bases match TRBD1. The CDR3 runs to 15 residues. Germline V gives CDR1 SGHNT, CDR2 YYREEE (reference sequence). V was clipped by 5 bases and J by 2 bases; unmatched bases: 6.

The chain couples TRBV12-3 or TRBV12-4 to TRBJ1-2; a possible D gene is TRBD1 (5 bases). The CDR3 covers 12 residues. The V gene lost 8 bases and the J gene lost 5 bases, with 12 bases spanning the gap. CDR3 sequence (DNA): TGTGCCAGCGCACTGGGGGGGTATGGCTACACCTTC. This codes for CASALGGYGYTF.

The V and J genes are TRBV5-1 and TRBJ2-1; 8 nucleotides line up with TRBD1. This CDR3 comprises 15 residues. Germline loops: CDR1 SGHRS, CDR2 YFSETQ. The junction had 2 bases not matched to a gene; V was cut back by 3 bases and J by 0 bases. The CDR3 DNA reads TGCGCCAGCAGCTCCGGACAGGGCTCCTACAATGAGCAGTTCTTC. Translating gives CASSSGQGSYNEQFF. The complete variable domain, with remaining parts taken from reference TRBV5-1 and TRBJ2-1, reads KAGVTQTPRYLIKTRGQQVTLSCSPISGHRSVSWYQQTPGQGLQFLFEYFSETQRNKGNFPGRFSGRQFSNSRSEMNVSTLELGDSALYLCASSSGQGSYNEQFFGPGTRLTVL.

The chain has TRBV2 and TRBJ1-1; TRBD1 might be the D (5 bases). Germline CDR1 SNHLY, CDR2 FYNNEI. This CDR3 has 14 residues. The V gene lost 1 base and the J gene lost 5 bases, with 11 bases spanning the gap. DNA of the CDR3: TGTGCCAGCAGTGAAGTCCAGGGTCGGACTGAAGCTTTCTTT. Protein product: CASSEVQGRTEAFF. Filled out from reference TRBV2 and TRBJ1-1, the complete variable domain reads EPEVTQTPSHQVTQMGQEVILRCVPISNHLYFYWYRQILGQKVEFLVSFYNNEISEKSEIFDDQFSVERPDGSNFTLKIRSTKLEDSAMYFCASSEVQGRTEAFFGQGTRLTVV.

CDR3 sequence reads: CASSQGLFSGNTIYF. CDR3 nucleotide sequence: TGCGCCAGCAGCCAGGGACTGTTCTCTGGAAACACCATATATTTT. The chain joins TRBV5-1 to TRBJ1-3, with D possibly TRBD1 on 5 matching bases. V was trimmed by 4 bases and J by 0 bases, leaving 11 bases between them. Germline CDR1 and CDR2: SGHRS and YFSETQ. This CDR3 spans 15 amino acids.

The chain links TRBV19 to TRBJ1-1; 7 bases are a match to TRBD1. In germline, CDR1 is LNHDA, CDR2 SQIVND (reference sequence). The CDR3 has 13 amino acids. V lost 1 base and J lost 6; bases outside the gene matches: 2. CDR3 sequence (DNA): TGTGCCAGTAGTATAGCAGGGGGACCTGAAGCTTTCTTT. Amino acids: CASSIAGGPEAFF.

This sequence joins TRBV9 and TRBJ2-3; D remains unclear. Looked up from germline, CDR1 is SGDLS and CDR2 is YYNGEE. The CDR3 totals 13 residues. V dropped 2 bases and J dropped 1 base, with 5 bases sitting between them. CDR3 DNA: TGTGCCAGCAGCGTGGCTGGCACAGATACGCAGTATTTT. Its protein product is CASSVAGTDTQYF.

This clone was seen only a few times. V gene TRBV28 combines with J gene TRBJ2-1; D is possibly TRBD2 (5 bases). V lost 4 bases and J lost 1, with 14 bases in between. Per germline, CDR1 MDHEN and CDR2 SYDVKM. This CDR3 is 16 amino acids long. DNA for the CDR3: TGTGCCAGCAGTTCCTCTGCGGCGGGTTCCTACAATGAGCAGTTCTTC. It codes for CASSSSAAGSYNEQFF. Combining the CDR3 with reference TRBV28 and TRBJ2-1 gives the whole variable domain DVKVTQSSRYLVKRTGEKVFLECVQDMDHENMFWYRQDPGLGLRLIYFSYDVKMKEKGDIPEGYSVSREKKERFSLILESASTNQTSMYLCASSSSAAGSYNEQFFGPGTRLTVL.

The chain couples TRBV7-2 to TRBJ1-5; tentative D call: TRBD1 (6 bases). This CDR3 is built from 14 residues. The V gene lost 5 bases and the J gene lost 0 bases, with 8 bases spanning the gap. The germline V gene has CDR1 SGHTA and CDR2 FQGNSA. The CDR3 nucleotides read TGTGCCAGCAGCGTACAGGGTAGCAATCAGCCCCAGCATTTT. This codes for CASSVQGSNQPQHF.

This clone was found once. This chain links TRBV18 with TRBJ1-5; a weak D match, TRBD1 (5 bases). The CDR3 has 15 residues. CDR1 KGHSH and CDR2 LQKENI come from the germline V gene. Trimming took 2 bases from V and 2 from J, leaving 10 bases between them. CDR3 sequence (DNA): TGTGCCAGCTCACCAGCCGCGGGGGGCAATCAGCCCCAGCATTTT. Translating it yields CASSPAAGGNQPQHF.

The V and J genes are TRBV28 and TRBJ2-7; 7 bases map to TRBD1. There are 13 residues in the CDR3. CDR1 and CDR2 from the germline V gene are MDHEN and SYDVKM. V lost 6 bases, J lost 2 bases, and 4 bases stayed unmatched. The CDR3 sequence: CASSRQGAYEQYF. The CDR3 nucleotides read TGTGCCAGCAGCCGCCAGGGGGCCTACGAGCAGTACTTC.

The genes are TRBV7-3 and TRBJ1-1; TRBD1 might be the D (5 bases). The CDR3 is 14 amino acids. The V end was cut by 6 bases, the J end by 5 bases, with 16 bases between. The germline V gene encodes CDR1 SGHTA and CDR2 FQGTGA. The CDR3 is CASSSAGGSTEAFF. In DNA form, the CDR3 reads TGTGCCAGCAGTTCAGCGGGGGGAAGTACTGAAGCTTTCTTT.

The chain carries TRBV7-2 and TRBJ1-3; D not resolved. The CDR3 is 18 residues long. V gave up 5 bases and J gave up 0 bases, with 20 bases separating them. Per the germline V gene, CDR1 is SGHTA and CDR2 is FQGNSA. The CDR3 coding sequence is TGTGCCAGCAGCCGGTACCCCCCAGGCCCTTACTCTGGAAACACCATATATTTT. It translates to CASSRYPPGPYSGNTIYF.

The chain employs TRBV20-1 and TRBJ2-2, with TRBD2 matching over 9 bases. Germline-derived CDR1 and CDR2 are DFQATT and SNEGSKA (reference sequence). V trimming: 3 bases; J trimming: 3 bases; junction bases outside the gene matches: 5. This CDR3 region has 15 residues. CDR3 DNA sequence: TGCAGTGCTAGTGCGGGCGGGAGGGACACCGGGGAGCTGTTTTTT. It translates to CSASAGGRDTGELFF.

The chain links TRBV2 to TRBJ2-1; 8 nucleotides agree with TRBD1. Trimming cost V 8 bases and J 4 bases; bases outside gene matches: 10. The CDR3 contains 15 residues. The germline V gene encodes CDR1 SNHLY and CDR2 FYNNEI. CDR3 residues: CASSISRGQYNEQFF. The CDR3 DNA reads TGTGCCAGCTCTATCTCCAGGGGGCAGTACAATGAGCAGTTCTTC. Supplemented by reference TRBV2 and TRBJ2-1, the full variable domain reads EPEVTQTPSHQVTQMGQEVILRCVPISNHLYFYWYRQILGQKVEFLVSFYNNEISEKSEIFDDQFSVERPDGSNFTLKIRSTKLEDSAMYFCASSISRGQYNEQFFGPGTRLTVL.

The chain combines TRBV4-1 with TRBJ1-2, with TRBD1 matching over 7 bases. V lost 1 base and J lost 5; bases outside the gene matches: 7. The CDR3 covers 15 residues. Looked up from germline, CDR1 is MGHRA and CDR2 is YSYEKL. The CDR3 DNA reads as TGCGCCAGCAGCCAAGGACAAGACAGGGATTATGGCTACACCTTC. It specifies CASSQGQDRDYGYTF.

This chain uses TRBV18 with TRBJ1-4; no definite D call. The CDR3 contains 16 residues. The germline CDR1 and CDR2 sequences are KGHSH and LQKENI. Trimming pared 5 bases from V and 0 bases from J, leaving 13 bases between. CDR3 coding DNA: TGTGCCAGCTCAGCAAACCCGGGAGCAACTAATGAAAAACTGTTTTTT. Amino acid sequence: CASSANPGATNEKLFF.

The chain combines TRBV5-1 with TRBJ2-5, with D possibly TRBD2 on 6 matching bases. Looked up from germline, CDR1 is SGHRS and CDR2 is YFSETQ. V was shortened by 1 base and J by 4 bases, with 17 bases between the two germline ends. The CDR3 length is 16 residues. The DNA of the CDR3 is TGCGCCAGCAGCTTGTCCGGGGGACCCCGCCTAGAGACCCAGTACTTC. Protein: CASSLSGGPRLETQYF.

V gene TRBV6-7 combines with J gene TRBJ2-4; 7 nucleotides agree with TRBD1. TRBV6-7 is filed as an ORF, its function uncertain. V lost 4 bases to trimming and J lost 5 bases; unmatched junction nucleotides: 17. The CDR3 sequence is 18 residues long. The CDR3 spells CASSFRLPSTGQQNIQYF. The CDR3 bases are TGTGCCAGCAGTTTCCGCCTACCATCAACGGGACAGCAAAACATTCAGTACTTC.

This chain connects TRBV28 to TRBJ2-7; TRBD1 agrees at 10 bases. Germline trimming cut 4 bases from V and 4 bases from J; bases unmatched to any gene: 7. The CDR3 extends over 15 amino acids. The germline gives CDR1 MDHEN, CDR2 SYDVKM. CDR3 DNA: TGTGCCAGCAGTTCAGTGGGACAGGGGAGGTACGAGCAGTACTTC. As protein: CASSSVGQGRYEQYF.

This rearrangement joins TRBV30 to TRBJ2-7, with 9 bases identical to TRBD2. CDR3 length: 14 residues. Germline CDR1 GTSNPN, CDR2 SVGIG (reference sequence). The J segment lost 2 bases and the V segment lost 1 base, leaving 3 bases of the junction unmatched. CDR3 in amino acids: CAWSDPSGAYEQYV. In DNA, the CDR3 is TGTGCCTGGAGTGATCCTAGCGGGGCCTACGAGCAGTACGTC.

The chain recombines TRBV7-9 with TRBJ2-1, with 16 positions matching TRBD2. From germline, CDR1 is SEHNR and CDR2 FQNEAQ (reference sequence). The CDR3 is 19 amino acids. Germline trimming cut 5 bases from V and 3 bases from J; bases unmatched to any gene: 10. Here the CDR3 reads CASSLPGLAGGPGYNEQFF. The CDR3 DNA follows: TGTGCCAGCAGCCTGCCGGGACTAGCGGGAGGGCCAGGCTACAATGAGCAGTTCTTC. Using reference TRBV7-9 and TRBJ2-1 for the parts outside the CDR3, the full variable domain is DTGVSQNPRHKITKRGQNVTFRCDPISEHNRLYWYRQTLGQGPEFLTYFQNEAQLEKSRLLSDRFSAERPKGSFSTLEIQRTEQGDSAMYLCASSLPGLAGGPGYNEQFFGPGTRLTVL.

The chain combines TRBV11-3 with TRBJ2-7; D is perhaps TRBD2 (5 bases). Trimming removed 6 bases from V and 0 bases from J, with 12 bases in between. The CDR3 has 14 amino acids. CDR1 is SGHNT, CDR2 YENEEA, per germline. The CDR3 DNA sequence: TGTGCCAGCAGTATAGCGCATAGCTCCTACGAGCAGTACGTC. It codes for CASSIAHSSYEQYV.

In nucleotides, the CDR3 is TGTGCCACCATCGGGACAGGGGAGGGTTATGGCTACACCTTC. Protein product: CATIGTGEGYGYTF. The J gene is TRBJ1-2, the V gene TRBV15; TRBD1 matches 10 bases. There are 14 residues in the CDR3. From germline, CDR1 is LNHNV and CDR2 YYDKDF (reference sequence). J lost 5 bases, V lost 7 bases, and 7 bases had no gene match.

This rearrangement joins TRBV27 to TRBJ2-5; 7 nucleotides line up with TRBD1. Germline loops: CDR1 MNHEY, CDR2 SMNVEV (reference sequence). Trimming took 7 bases from V and 5 from J; bases not matched to a gene: 10. The CDR3 is made up of 14 amino acids. The CDR3 DNA follows: TGTGCCAGCACAAAACAGGGGAATGCGGAGACCCAGTACTTC. As protein: CASTKQGNAETQYF.

V usage is TRBV19 and J usage is TRBJ2-3; the D gene is possibly TRBD1 (6 bases). This CDR3 comprises 16 residues. V was cut by 6 bases and J by 2 bases, with 18 bases left in between. Germline CDR1 is LNHDA and CDR2 is SQIVND (reference sequence). The CDR3: CASRITGMRNTDTQYF. The CDR3 bases are TGTGCCAGTAGGATTACAGGGATGCGGAACACAGATACGCAGTATTTT.

The V and J genes are TRBV7-9 and TRBJ2-7; 9 nucleotides agree with TRBD1. V gave up 10 bases and J gave up 4 bases; unmatched junction bases: 14. CDR3 length: 15 residues. Germline values: CDR1 SEHNR, CDR2 FQNEAQ (reference sequence). The CDR3 here is CATNQAGQGSYEQYF. The CDR3 DNA follows: TGTGCCACAAATCAGGCGGGACAGGGAAGTTACGAGCAGTACTTC.

The chain recombines TRBV6-5 with TRBJ1-2; 9 positions agree with TRBD1. V trimming: 4 bases; J trimming: 8 bases; junction bases outside the gene matches: 8. The CDR3 contains 14 residues. The V gene's germline CDR1 is MNHEY and CDR2 SVGAGI. This CDR3 reads CASSLYTGGQGYTF. The CDR3 DNA follows: TGTGCCAGCAGTTTATATACAGGGGGCCAAGGCTACACCTTC.

This chain links TRBV19 with TRBJ1-5; no firm D call. The CDR3 has 12 residues. Per the germline V gene, CDR1 is LNHDA and CDR2 is SQIVND (reference sequence). The CDR3 region has the DNA TGTGCTGCCCGGCAGGGCAATCAGCCCCAGCATTTT. Its translation is CAARQGNQPQHF.